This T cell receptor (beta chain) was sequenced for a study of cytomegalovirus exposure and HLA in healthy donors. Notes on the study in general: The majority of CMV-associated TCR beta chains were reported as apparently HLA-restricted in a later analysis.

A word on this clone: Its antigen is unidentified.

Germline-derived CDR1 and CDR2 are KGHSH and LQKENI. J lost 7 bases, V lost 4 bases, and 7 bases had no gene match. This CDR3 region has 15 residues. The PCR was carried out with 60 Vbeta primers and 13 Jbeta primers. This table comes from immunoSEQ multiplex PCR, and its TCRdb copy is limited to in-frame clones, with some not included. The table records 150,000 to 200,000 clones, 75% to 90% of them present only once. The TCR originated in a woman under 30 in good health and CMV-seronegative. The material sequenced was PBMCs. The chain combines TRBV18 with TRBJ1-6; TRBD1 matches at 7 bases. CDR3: CASSRAGGENSPLHF. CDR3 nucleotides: TGTGCCAGCTCACGGGCAGGGGGAGAGAATTCACCCCTCCACTTT.